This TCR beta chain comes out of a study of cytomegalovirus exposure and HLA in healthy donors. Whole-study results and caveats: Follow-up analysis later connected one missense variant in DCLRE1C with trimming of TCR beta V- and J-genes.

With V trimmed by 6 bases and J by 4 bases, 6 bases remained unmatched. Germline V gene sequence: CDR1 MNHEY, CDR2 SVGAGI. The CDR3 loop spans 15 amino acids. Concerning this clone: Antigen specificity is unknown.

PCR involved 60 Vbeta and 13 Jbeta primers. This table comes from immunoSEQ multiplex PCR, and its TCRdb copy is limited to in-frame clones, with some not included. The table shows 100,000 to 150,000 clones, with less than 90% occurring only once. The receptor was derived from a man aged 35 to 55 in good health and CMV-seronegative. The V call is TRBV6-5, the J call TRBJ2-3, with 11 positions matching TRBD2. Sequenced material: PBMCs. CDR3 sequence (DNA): TGTGCCAGCAGGCGACTAGCGGGAAGGGCAGATACGCAGTATTTT. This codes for CASRRLAGRADTQYF.